A single sample is the source of the 30 T cell receptor beta chains below, sequenced in a study of T cell responses to AZD1222 COVID-19 vaccine. The repertoire was sequenced with immunoSEQ multiplex PCR; TCRdb's copy has only in-frame clones and lacks some. The table has fewer than 200,000 clones, about 90% seen once; the top ten hold around 4%. The sample here was peripheral blood, taken on day 0 of MenACWY control vaccination. All receptors derive from an adult in good health.

The chain is built from TRBV19 and TRBJ1-2, with 7 nucleotides matching TRBD1. The CDR3 spans 14 residues. With 3 bases clipped from V and 4 bases from J, the junction kept 5 bases outside the gene matches. CDR1 and CDR2 from the germline V gene are LNHDA and SQIVND (reference sequence). CDR3 protein: CASSMPGTVYGYTF. CDR3 sequence (DNA): TGTGCCAGTAGTATGCCCGGGACAGTCTATGGCTACACCTTC.

The chain is built from TRBV5-8 and TRBJ2-6; D might be TRBD1 (6 bases). Between the trimmed V and J ends, which lost 5 bases and 4 bases, there was a span of 10 bases. Germline-derived CDR1 and CDR2 are SGHTS and YDEGEE. The CDR3 sequence is 14 residues long. The CDR3 sequence: CASRRGSGANVLTF. DNA of the CDR3: TGTGCCAGCAGGAGGGGGAGCGGGGCCAACGTCCTGACTTTC.

The rearrangement joins TRBV19 to TRBJ1-6; no reliable D call. The CDR3 consists of 13 residues. CDR1 is LNHDA and CDR2 is SQIVND in the germline V gene (reference sequence). Trimming left V 6 bases short and J 10 bases short, with 13 bases between. The CDR3 region is CASRAFGSSPLHF. The CDR3 bases are TGTGCCAGTAGGGCCTTCGGGTCCTCACCCCTCCACTTT.

The genes are TRBV11-3 and TRBJ1-1; D uncertain. V lost 6 bases and J lost 4, with 12 bases in between. The CDR3 is made up of 13 amino acids. Germline assignment: CDR1 SGHNT and CDR2 YENEEA. CDR3 nucleotide sequence: TGTGCCAGCAGTAGTAACGCTCTCACTGAAGCTTTCTTT. Encoded protein: CASSSNALTEAFF.

The CDR3 sequence is CATSPVGAGNTIYF. The CDR3 nucleotides are TGTGCCACCTCGCCGGTGGGGGCTGGAAACACCATATATTTT. V is TRBV19 and J is TRBJ1-3, with a weak D call TRBD1 (5 bases). Trimming shortened V by 10 bases and J by 2 bases, and 15 bases separated the two germline ends. The CDR3 spans 14 residues. Looked up from germline, CDR1 is LNHDA and CDR2 is SQIVND (reference sequence).

The chain links TRBV6-5 to TRBJ1-1; the match to TRBD1 covers 7 bases. The CDR3 runs to 16 residues. The ends lost 0 bases at V and 0 bases at J; junction bases unmatched: 4. CDR1 and CDR2 (germline): MNHEY, SVGAGI. CDR3 in DNA: TGTGCCAGCAGTTACTCGGCAGGGGGGGTGAACACTGAAGCTTTCTTT. This translates into CASSYSAGGVNTEAFF.

The chain is built from TRBV30 and TRBJ2-7, with 8 bases aligning to TRBD1. V shed 6 bases, J shed 2 bases, and the junction held 3 bases outside the gene matches. Germline assignment: CDR1 GTSNPN and CDR2 SVGIG (reference sequence). CDR3 length equals 12 residues. CDR3 amino acids: CACGQGAYEQYF. Written as DNA, the CDR3 is TGTGCCTGCGGACAGGGTGCCTACGAGCAGTACTTC.

CDR3 residues: CASSGGLEGSTDTQYF. The CDR3 nucleotides are TGTGCCAGTAGTGGGGGCCTAGAGGGTAGCACAGATACGCAGTATTTT. This chain connects TRBV19 to TRBJ2-3, with a tentative D call TRBD1 (6 bases). The V and J ends lost 5 bases and 0 bases respectively, with 15 bases between them. The CDR3 sequence is 16 residues long. Germline lookup yields CDR1 LNHDA and CDR2 SQIVND (reference sequence).

J is TRBJ2-2 and V is TRBV24-1; D unresolved. The V end was cut by 5 bases, the J end by 2 bases, with 8 bases between. Looked up from germline, CDR1 is KGHDR and CDR2 is SFDVKD. The CDR3 length is 14 residues. The CDR3 coding sequence is TGTGCCACCAGTGCCCCCCCCAACACCGGGGAGCTGTTTTTT. This encodes CATSAPPNTGELFF.

The V gene is TRBV29-1, the J gene TRBJ1-5; TRBD1 might be the D (6 bases). The ends were cut back, 5 bases at V and 4 bases at J, with 15 bases in the middle. Germline CDR1 reads SQVTM; CDR2 reads ANQGSEA. This CDR3 contains 14 residues. In nucleotides, the CDR3 is TGCAGCGTTCCTACAGGGAACACAAATCAGCCCCAGCATTTT. This encodes CSVPTGNTNQPQHF.

The rearrangement links TRBV5-1 to TRBJ1-1; TRBD1 agrees at 9 bases. Germline V gene sequence: CDR1 SGHRS, CDR2 YFSETQ. CDR3 length: 15 amino acids. After removal of 4 bases from V and 3 bases from J, the junction contained 7 bases not matched to a gene. The CDR3 bases are TGCGCCAGCAGCCAACAGGGGGCGGAGGACACTGAAGCTTTCTTT. It yields the protein CASSQQGAEDTEAFF. Full variable domain (outside the CDR3, taken from reference TRBV5-1 and TRBJ1-1): KAGVTQTPRYLIKTRGQQVTLSCSPISGHRSVSWYQQTPGQGLQFLFEYFSETQRNKGNFPGRFSGRQFSNSRSEMNVSTLELGDSALYLCASSQQGAEDTEAFFGQGTRLTVV.

V gene TRBV15 combines with J gene TRBJ2-1, with TRBD2 matching over 9 bases. The CDR3 consists of 14 residues. The V gene end was trimmed by 4 bases and the J gene end by 7 bases; junction bases not matched to a gene: 5. The V gene's germline CDR1 is LNHNV and CDR2 YYDKDF (reference sequence). The CDR3 reads CATSTPSGINEQFF. The CDR3 DNA is TGTGCCACCAGCACGCCTAGCGGGATTAATGAGCAGTTCTTC.

This sequence joins TRBV7-2 and TRBJ1-3, with unresolved D. CDR3 length: 14 amino acids. Germline CDR1 is SGHTA and CDR2 is FQGNSA. V lost 7 bases, J lost 3 bases, and 13 bases lay in between. This CDR3 reads CASTRPEYGNTIYF. In nucleotides, the CDR3 is TGTGCCAGCACTAGACCCGAGTATGGAAACACCATATATTTT.

This clone was found once. The chain couples TRBV9 to TRBJ1-4; possible D gene TRBD1, 6 bases. V lost 0 bases, J lost 2 bases, and 14 bases lay in between. Germline assignment: CDR1 SGDLS and CDR2 YYNGEE. CDR3 length: 17 residues. The CDR3 DNA sequence: TGTGCCAGCAGCGTAGCGGGTGGGGGCCCTACTAATGAAAAACTGTTTTTT. This sequence encodes CASSVAGGGPTNEKLFF.

J is TRBJ1-5 and V is TRBV28; D gene unclear. V lost 4 bases to trimming and J lost 0 bases, with 10 bases between them. The CDR3 totals 15 residues. Germline CDR1 and CDR2: MDHEN and SYDVKM. DNA for the CDR3: TGTGCCAGCAGTTCATTGGACGGTAGCAATCAGCCCCAGCATTTT. It codes for CASSSLDGSNQPQHF.

This clone was seen a few times. This chain links TRBV15 with TRBJ1-2; 7 positions agree with TRBD1. CDR1 is LNHNV and CDR2 is YYDKDF in the germline V gene (reference sequence). The CDR3 loop spans 13 amino acids. V lost 5 bases to trimming and J lost 6 bases; unmatched junction nucleotides: 6. DNA for the CDR3: TGTGCCACCAGCGGGACAGCTTGGGATGGCTACACCTTC. Protein sequence: CATSGTAWDGYTF.

The genes are TRBV11-3 and TRBJ1-6, with D uncertain. V was cut by 1 base and J by 11 bases, with 9 bases left in between. The germline V gene has CDR1 SGHNT and CDR2 YENEEA. This CDR3 contains 13 residues. CDR3 DNA sequence: TGTGCCAGCAGCTTAGGGGGAGTACCACCCCTCCACTTT. Translated: CASSLGGVPPLHF.

This chain joins TRBV29-1 and TRBJ1-1; no reliable D call. The CDR3 length is 12 residues. Germline assignment: CDR1 SQVTM and CDR2 ANQGSEA. V lost 5 bases, J lost 4 bases, and 11 bases lay in between. CDR3 coding DNA: TGCAGCGTTTCCCGGTTAGCCACTGAAGCTTTCTTT. Its protein product is CSVSRLATEAFF.

As concerns this clone: Other nucleotide sequences from this sample produce the same CDR3. This chain joins TRBV18 and TRBJ2-5; D gene uncertain. In germline, CDR1 is KGHSH, CDR2 LQKENI. The CDR3 has 11 amino acids. Deletions cut 3 bases from V and 1 base from J, with 0 bases between. The CDR3 region has the DNA TGTGCCAGCTCACCCCAAGAGACCCAGTACTTC. Translated, it gives CASSPQETQYF.

The chain has TRBV5-1 and TRBJ1-1; tentatively, D is TRBD1 (5 bases). CDR1 and CDR2 from the germline V gene are SGHRS and YFSETQ. V was trimmed by 0 bases and J by 7 bases, leaving 10 bases between them. The CDR3 contains 13 residues. CDR3 residues: CASSLGAGFEAFF. The CDR3 coding sequence is TGCGCCAGCAGCTTGGGGGCAGGGTTTGAAGCTTTCTTT.

V is TRBV6-5 and J is TRBJ1-5; D remains ambiguous. From germline, CDR1 is MNHEY and CDR2 SVGAGI. Trimming took 6 bases from V and 1 from J, leaving 7 bases between them. The CDR3 is 13 residues long. CDR3 in amino acids: CASSRWSNQPQHF. The DNA for the CDR3 is TGTGCCAGCAGCCGGTGGAGCAATCAGCCCCAGCATTTT.

This chain links TRBV16 with TRBJ1-5; 7 positions match TRBD1. Germline loops: CDR1 KGHSY, CDR2 FQNENV. The trim removed 4 bases at V and 5 bases at J, leaving 8 bases unmatched. The CDR3 length is 15 residues. The CDR3 reads CASSPLPRGDQPQHF. The CDR3 nucleotides are TGTGCCAGCAGCCCCCTTCCCAGGGGGGATCAGCCCCAGCATTTT.

The genes are TRBV6-2 or TRBV6-3 and TRBJ1-5; 7 bases agree with TRBD1. Germline V gene sequence: CDR1 MNHEY, CDR2 SVGEGT. J lost 5 bases, V lost 4 bases, and 8 bases had no gene match. The length of the CDR3 is 15 residues. CDR3 amino acids: CASSSRQGIDQPQHF. CDR3 in DNA: TGTGCCAGCAGTTCAAGACAGGGTATTGATCAGCCCCAGCATTTT.

A single count supports this clone. The rearrangement uses TRBV12-3 or TRBV12-4 and TRBJ1-2, with a tentative D call TRBD1 (6 bases). Trimming shortened V by 4 bases and J by 2 bases, and 8 bases separated the two germline ends. The CDR3 runs 13 residues. The CDR3 spells CASSWTVNYGYTF. The CDR3 DNA follows: TGTGCCAGCAGTTGGACAGTCAACTATGGCTACACCTTC.

The chain combines TRBV21-1 with TRBJ1-5. TRBV21-1 is listed as a pseudogene. The CDR3 is made up of 15 amino acids. The CDR3 DNA sequence: TGTGCCAGCAGCCCCGGGAGGGCCGGGAATCAGCCCCAGCATTTT. Its protein is CASSPGRAGNQPQHF.

The chain couples TRBV29-1 to TRBJ1-2; tentative D call: TRBD1 (5 bases). V shed 8 bases and J shed 2 bases, with 12 bases lying between them. This CDR3 has 12 residues. The germline V gene has CDR1 SQVTM and CDR2 ANQGSEA. CDR3 in amino acids: CSYSGGNYGYTF. The CDR3 coding sequence is TGCAGCTATTCTGGGGGGAACTATGGCTACACCTTC.

The chain has TRBV7-6 and TRBJ1-4; no clear D gene. This CDR3 region has 16 residues. Germline CDR1 SGHVS, CDR2 FNYEAQ. The V and J ends lost 1 base and 0 bases respectively, with 9 bases between them. The CDR3 bases are TGTGCCAGCAGCTTAGTGGCTGGGGCAACTAATGAAAAACTGTTTTTT. Protein sequence: CASSLVAGATNEKLFF.

J is TRBJ1-2 and V is TRBV9; 8 nucleotides line up with TRBD1. The CDR3 is 15 amino acids. V lost 3 bases and J lost 5; bases outside the gene matches: 9. CDR1 SGDLS and CDR2 YYNGEE come from the germline V gene. The CDR3 is CASSAGDRGLYGYTF. Written as DNA, the CDR3 is TGTGCCAGCAGCGCTGGCGACAGGGGTTTATATGGCTACACCTTC.

The chain carries TRBV7-2 and TRBJ1-6; D is perhaps TRBD1 (6 bases). Germline V gene sequence: CDR1 SGHTA, CDR2 FQGNSA. Between the trimmed V and J ends, which lost 5 bases and 8 bases, there was a span of 16 bases. The CDR3 has 15 amino acids. The CDR3 sequence: CASSPWQGLDSPLHF. The CDR3 bases are TGTGCCAGCAGCCCCTGGCAGGGGTTGGATTCACCCCTCCACTTT.

The chain combines TRBV30 with TRBJ2-2; D unresolved. This CDR3 contains 14 residues. CDR1 and CDR2 (germline): GTSNPN, SVGIG (reference sequence). Trimming removed 3 bases at V and 5 bases at J, with 13 bases between. CDR3 nucleotides: TGTGCCTGGAGCAGGCTAGAATCGACCGGGGAGCTGTTTTTT. It codes for CAWSRLESTGELFF.